This TCR beta chain was obtained from a study of blood T cell repertoires in COVID-19. Study information: Acute-phase and convalescent COVID-19 samples originated in the United States, Italy and Spain.

Authors' methods: Scientists estimated how many nucleated cells there were by amplifying reference gene primers. This table comes from immunoSEQ multiplex PCR, and its TCRdb copy is limited to in-frame clones, with some not included. D and trimming were read from the DNA, whereas the V and J calls and clone size are those reported in that table. The sample has some 400,000 clones, 70% to 90% seen once. Comment on this clone: Within the sample, other DNA sequences also encode this same CDR3.

CDR3 length: 14 amino acids. The germline V gene has CDR1 LNHDA and CDR2 SQIVND (reference sequence). Trimming left V 5 bases short and J 2 bases short, with 12 bases between. Seattle's enrolled individuals joined amid active infection and were then monitored longitudinally. The V call is TRBV19, the J call TRBJ1-1, with D maybe TRBD1 (5 bases). This sequence was found in a young woman with COVID-19, enrolled during active disease. Sequenced: peripheral blood. CDR3 sequence (DNA): TGTGCCAGTAGTCCAAGACAGACTAACACTGAAGCTTTCTTT. Translation gives CASSPRQTNTEAFF.